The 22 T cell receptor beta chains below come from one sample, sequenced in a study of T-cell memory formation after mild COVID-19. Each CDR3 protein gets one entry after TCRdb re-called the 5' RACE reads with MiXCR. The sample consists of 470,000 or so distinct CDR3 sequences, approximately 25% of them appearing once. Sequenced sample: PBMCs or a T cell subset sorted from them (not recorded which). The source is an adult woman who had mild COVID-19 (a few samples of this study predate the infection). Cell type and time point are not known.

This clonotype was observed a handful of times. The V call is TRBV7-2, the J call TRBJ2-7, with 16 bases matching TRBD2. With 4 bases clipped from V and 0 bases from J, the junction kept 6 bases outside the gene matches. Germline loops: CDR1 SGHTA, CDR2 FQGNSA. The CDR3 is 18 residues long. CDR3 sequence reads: CASSSGLAGGPNSYEQYF. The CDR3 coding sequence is TGTGCCAGCAGCTCGGGACTAGCGGGAGGGCCAAACTCCTACGAGCAGTACTTC.

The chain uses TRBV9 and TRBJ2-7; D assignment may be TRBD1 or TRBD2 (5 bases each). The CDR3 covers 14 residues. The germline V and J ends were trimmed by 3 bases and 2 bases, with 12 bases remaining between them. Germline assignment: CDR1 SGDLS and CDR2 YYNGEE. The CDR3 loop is CASSAGTHPYEQYF. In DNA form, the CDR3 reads TGTGCCAGCAGCGCCGGGACCCACCCCTACGAGCAGTACTTC.

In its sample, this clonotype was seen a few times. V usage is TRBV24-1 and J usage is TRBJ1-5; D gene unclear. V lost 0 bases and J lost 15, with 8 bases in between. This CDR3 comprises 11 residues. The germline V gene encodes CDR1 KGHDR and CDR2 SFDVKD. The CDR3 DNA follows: TGTGCCACCAGTGATTTGACTATTTGGCATTTT. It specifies CATSDLTIWHF.

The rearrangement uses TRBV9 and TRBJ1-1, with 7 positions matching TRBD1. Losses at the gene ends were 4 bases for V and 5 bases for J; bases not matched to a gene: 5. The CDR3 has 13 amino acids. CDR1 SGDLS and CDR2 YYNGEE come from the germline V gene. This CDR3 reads CASSPQTGTEAFF. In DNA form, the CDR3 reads TGTGCCAGCAGCCCCCAGACAGGGACTGAAGCTTTCTTT.

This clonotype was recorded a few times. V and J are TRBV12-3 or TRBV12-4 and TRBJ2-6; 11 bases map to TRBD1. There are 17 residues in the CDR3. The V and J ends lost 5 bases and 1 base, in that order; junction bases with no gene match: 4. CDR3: CASSPGQGGSGANVLTF. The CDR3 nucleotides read TGTGCCAGCAGTCCGGGACAGGGGGGATCTGGGGCCAACGTCCTGACTTTC.

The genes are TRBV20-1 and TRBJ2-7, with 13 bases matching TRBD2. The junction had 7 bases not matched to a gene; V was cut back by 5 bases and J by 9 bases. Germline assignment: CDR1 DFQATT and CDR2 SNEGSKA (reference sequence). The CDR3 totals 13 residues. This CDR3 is CSASGTSGIWQYF. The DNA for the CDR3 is TGCAGTGCTTCCGGGACTAGCGGGATCTGGCAGTACTTC.

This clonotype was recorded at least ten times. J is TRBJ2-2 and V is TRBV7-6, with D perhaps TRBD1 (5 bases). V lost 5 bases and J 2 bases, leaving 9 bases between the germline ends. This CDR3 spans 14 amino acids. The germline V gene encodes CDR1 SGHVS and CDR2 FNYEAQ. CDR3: CASSPTGNTGELFF. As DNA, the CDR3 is TGTGCCAGCAGCCCTACAGGAAACACCGGGGAGCTGTTTTTT.

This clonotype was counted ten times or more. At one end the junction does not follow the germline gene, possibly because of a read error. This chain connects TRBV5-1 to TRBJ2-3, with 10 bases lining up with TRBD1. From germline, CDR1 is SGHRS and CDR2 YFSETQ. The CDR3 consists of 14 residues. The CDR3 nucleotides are TGTGCCAGCAGCCCTGGACAGGGGGGAGATACGCAGTATTTT. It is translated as CASSPGQGGDTQYF.

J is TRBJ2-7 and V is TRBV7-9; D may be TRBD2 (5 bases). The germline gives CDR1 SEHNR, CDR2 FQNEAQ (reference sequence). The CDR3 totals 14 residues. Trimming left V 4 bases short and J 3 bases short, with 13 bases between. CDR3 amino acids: CASSSYTRGYEQYF. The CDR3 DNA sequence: TGTGCCAGCAGCTCATATACTAGAGGCTACGAGCAGTACTTC.

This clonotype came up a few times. Here the CDR3 DNA reads TGTGCCACCAGCCGCGGGCGGGGAGAGACCCAGTACTTC. This codes for CATSRGRGETQYF. The rearrangement links TRBV24-1 to TRBJ2-5, with D tentatively TRBD2 (6 bases). V lost 7 bases to trimming and J lost 4 bases, with 12 bases between them. The CDR3 is 13 amino acids. CDR1 and CDR2 (germline): KGHDR, SFDVKD.

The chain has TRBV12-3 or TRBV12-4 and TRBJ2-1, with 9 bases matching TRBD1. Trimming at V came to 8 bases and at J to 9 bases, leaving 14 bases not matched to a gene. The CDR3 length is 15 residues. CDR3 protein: CASHFPGQGEVEQFF. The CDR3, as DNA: TGTGCCAGCCATTTCCCGGGACAGGGAGAGGTTGAGCAGTTCTTC.

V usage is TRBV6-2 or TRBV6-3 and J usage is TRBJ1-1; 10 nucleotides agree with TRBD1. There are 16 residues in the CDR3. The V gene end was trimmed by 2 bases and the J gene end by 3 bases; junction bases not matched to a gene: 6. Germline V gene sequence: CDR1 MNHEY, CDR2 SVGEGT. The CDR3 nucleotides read TGTGCCAGCAGTTACGCTCCGGGACAGGGGTACACTGAAGCTTTCTTT. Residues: CASSYAPGQGYTEAFF.

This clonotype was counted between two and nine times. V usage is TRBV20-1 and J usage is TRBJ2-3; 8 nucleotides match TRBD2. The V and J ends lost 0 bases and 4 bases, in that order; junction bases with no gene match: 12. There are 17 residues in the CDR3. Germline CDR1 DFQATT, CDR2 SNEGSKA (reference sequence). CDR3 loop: CSARDRSASGPPDTQYF. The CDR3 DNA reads TGCAGTGCTAGAGATAGGTCGGCTAGCGGGCCACCAGATACGCAGTATTTT.

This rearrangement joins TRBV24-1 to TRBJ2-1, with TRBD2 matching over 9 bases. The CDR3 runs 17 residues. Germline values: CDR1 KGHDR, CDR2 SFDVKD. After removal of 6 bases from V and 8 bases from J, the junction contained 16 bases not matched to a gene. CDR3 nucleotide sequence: TGTGCCACCAGTCCGCCGCGGGGTAGCGGGAGTACCGATGAGCAGTTCTTC. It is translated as CATSPPRGSGSTDEQFF.

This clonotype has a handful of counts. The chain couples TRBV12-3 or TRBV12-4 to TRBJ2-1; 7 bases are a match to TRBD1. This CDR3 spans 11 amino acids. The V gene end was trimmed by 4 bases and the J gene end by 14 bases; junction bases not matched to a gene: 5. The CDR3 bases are TGTGCCAGCAGTTGGAGCAGGGGGAAGTTCTTC. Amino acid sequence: CASSWSRGKFF.

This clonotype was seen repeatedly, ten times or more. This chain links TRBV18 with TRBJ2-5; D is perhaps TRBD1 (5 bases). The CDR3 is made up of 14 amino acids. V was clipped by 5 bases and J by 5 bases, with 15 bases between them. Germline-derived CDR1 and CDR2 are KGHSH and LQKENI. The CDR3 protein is CASSSGQGWETQYF. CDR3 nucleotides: TGTGCCAGCTCATCGGGCCAGGGTTGGGAGACCCAGTACTTC.

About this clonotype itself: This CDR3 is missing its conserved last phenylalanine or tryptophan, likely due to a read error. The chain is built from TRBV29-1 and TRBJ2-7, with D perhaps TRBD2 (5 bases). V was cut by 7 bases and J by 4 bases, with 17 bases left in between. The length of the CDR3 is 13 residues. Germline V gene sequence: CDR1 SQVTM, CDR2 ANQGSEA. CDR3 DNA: TGCAGCGCTCGGGGTGCATCGGTGTACGAGCAGTACTTA. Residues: CSARGASVYEQYL.

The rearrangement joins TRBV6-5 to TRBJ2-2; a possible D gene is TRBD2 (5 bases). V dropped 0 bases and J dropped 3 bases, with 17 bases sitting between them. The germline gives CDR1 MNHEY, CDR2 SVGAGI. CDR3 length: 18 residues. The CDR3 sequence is CASSYSGPARGYTGELFF. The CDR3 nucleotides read TGTGCCAGCAGTTACTCGGGCCCGGCTAGAGGGTACACCGGGGAGCTGTTTTTT.

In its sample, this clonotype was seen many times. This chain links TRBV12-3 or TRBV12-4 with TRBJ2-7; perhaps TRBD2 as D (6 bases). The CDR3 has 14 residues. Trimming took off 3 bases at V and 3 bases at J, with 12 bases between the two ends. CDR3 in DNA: TGTGCCAGCAGTTTTGGAGGGAAAAGCTACGAGCAGTACTTC. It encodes CASSFGGKSYEQYF.

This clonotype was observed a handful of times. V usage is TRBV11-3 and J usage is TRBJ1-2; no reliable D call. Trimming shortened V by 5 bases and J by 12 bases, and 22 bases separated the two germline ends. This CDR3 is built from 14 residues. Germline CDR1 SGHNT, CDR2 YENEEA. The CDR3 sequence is CASSSPTRPGHDTF. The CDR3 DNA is TGTGCCAGCAGCAGCCCCACCAGGCCGGGCCATGACACCTTC.

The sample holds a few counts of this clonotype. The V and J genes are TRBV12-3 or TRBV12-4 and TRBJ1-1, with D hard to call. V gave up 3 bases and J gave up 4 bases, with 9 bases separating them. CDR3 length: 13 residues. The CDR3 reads CASSFARGTEAFF. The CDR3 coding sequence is TGTGCCAGCAGTTTTGCACGAGGCACTGAAGCTTTCTTT.

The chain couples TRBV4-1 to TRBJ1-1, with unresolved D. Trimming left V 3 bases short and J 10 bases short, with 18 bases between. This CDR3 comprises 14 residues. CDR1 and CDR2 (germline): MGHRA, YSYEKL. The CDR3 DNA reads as TGCGCCAGCAGCCACCCCGAGATCGGGTTACCAGCTTTCTTT. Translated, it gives CASSHPEIGLPAFF.